The 16 T cell receptor beta chains presented below share a single source sample, sequenced in a study of T cells in Graves' hyperthyroidism and ophthalmopathy. Template material for amplifying TCR beta CDR3 regions consisted of RNA transcripts. The primer set for the first-round RT-PCR of the TCR CDR3 was HTBI. TCRdb re-derived calls from the multiplex PCR reads in MiXCR, one entry per CDR3 protein. This sample carries around 600,000 distinct CDR3 sequences, about a sixth of them seen once, and the ten largest clones take 3% to 4%. Source material: blood. The receptor source for this set is a woman aged 40 to 55 with Graves' ophthalmopathy.

This clonotype was detected many times. V is TRBV7-9 and J is TRBJ1-1; 7 bases fit TRBD1. The germline gives CDR1 SEHNR, CDR2 FQNEAQ (reference sequence). V was clipped by 4 bases and J by 2 bases; unmatched bases: 7. This CDR3 contains 15 residues. The CDR3: CASSSRDRLNTEAFF. CDR3 in DNA: TGTGCCAGCAGCTCCCGGGACAGACTAAACACTGAAGCTTTCTTT. The complete variable domain, with remaining parts taken from reference TRBV7-9 and TRBJ1-1, reads DTGVSQNPRHKITKRGQNVTFRCDPISEHNRLYWYRQTLGQGPEFLTYFQNEAQLEKSRLLSDRFSAERPKGSFSTLEIQRTEQGDSAMYLCASSSRDRLNTEAFFGQGTRLTVV.

This clonotype appeared many times. This chain connects TRBV12-3 or TRBV12-4 to TRBJ1-3; D possibly corresponds to TRBD1 (6 bases). CDR3 length equals 15 residues. V gave up 6 bases and J gave up 1 base, with 13 bases separating them. In DNA, the CDR3 is TGTGCCAGCAGGGACACAGGGACATCTGGAAACACCATATATTTT. The encoded protein is CASRDTGTSGNTIYF.

This clonotype was observed many times. The chain's CDR3 is CASSQLRDTYNEQFF. In DNA, the CDR3 is TGTGCCAGCAGTCAACTCCGGGACACTTACAATGAGCAGTTCTTC. This chain uses TRBV28 with TRBJ2-1, with D possibly matching TRBD1 (6 bases). V was cut by 5 bases and J by 4 bases, with 15 bases left in between. Germline CDR1 MDHEN, CDR2 SYDVKM. The CDR3 is 15 residues long.

This clonotype came up a few times. This rearrangement joins TRBV7-9 to TRBJ1-2, with D uncertain. The germline V gene encodes CDR1 SEHNR and CDR2 FQNEAQ (reference sequence). Trimming pared 5 bases from V and 8 bases from J, leaving 9 bases between. The CDR3 is made up of 11 amino acids. The CDR3 protein is CASSPAEGYTF. CDR3 coding DNA: TGTGCCAGCAGCCCGGCCGAGGGCTACACCTTC.

This clonotype was seen repeatedly, ten times or more. V and J are TRBV11-2 and TRBJ2-2, with 7 bases matching TRBD1. Trimming cost V 3 bases and J 2 bases; bases outside gene matches: 15. CDR3 length: 19 amino acids. The V gene's germline CDR1 is SGHAT and CDR2 FQNNGV. CDR3 loop: CASSFPRGGARSNTGELFF. In DNA, the CDR3 is TGTGCCAGCAGCTTCCCGCGAGGGGGCGCAAGGAGTAACACCGGGGAGCTGTTTTTT.

The V gene is TRBV28, the J gene TRBJ2-2, with D perhaps matching TRBD1 or TRBD2 (6 bases each). V gave up 4 bases and J gave up 7 bases, with 16 bases separating them. This CDR3 contains 15 residues. Germline CDR1 and CDR2: MDHEN and SYDVKM. The CDR3 DNA reads TGTGCCAGCAGTTCAGGAGGGGGGCGAAGCGGGGAGCTGTTTTTT. Its protein product is CASSSGGGRSGELFF.

The chain carries TRBV7-9 and TRBJ2-3, with 10 bases that match TRBD1. CDR1 and CDR2 from the germline V gene are SEHNR and FQNEAQ (reference sequence). V dropped 2 bases and J dropped 3; count of bases not matched to a gene: 5. There are 16 residues in the CDR3. CDR3 protein: CASSLRDRGWTDTQYF. CDR3 nucleotide sequence: TGTGCCAGCAGCTTACGGGACAGGGGTTGGACAGATACGCAGTATTTT.

The chain joins TRBV18 to TRBJ1-2; 9 bases line up with TRBD1. Trimming removed 3 bases from V and 6 bases from J; junction bases left unmatched: 8. CDR1 KGHSH and CDR2 LQKENI come from the germline V gene. CDR3 length: 15 residues. The CDR3 is CASSPGQGVGDGYTF. In DNA form, the CDR3 reads TGTGCCAGCTCACCGGGACAGGGCGTTGGCGATGGCTACACCTTC. Looking up the rest from reference TRBV18 and TRBJ1-2 gives the full variable domain: NAGVMQNPRHLVRRRGQEARLRCSPMKGHSHVYWYRQLPEEGLKFMVYLQKENIIDESGMPKERFSAEFPKEGPSILRIQQVVRGDSAAYFCASSPGQGVGDGYTFGSGTRLTVV.

In this sample, this clonotype turned up a few times. J is TRBJ2-2 and V is TRBV6-1, with D hard to call. Germline CDR1 is MNHNS and CDR2 is SASEGT. This CDR3 region has 12 residues. V was shortened by 7 bases and J by 7 bases, with 10 bases between the two germline ends. In nucleotides, the CDR3 is TGTGCCAGCAACCACGGAGACGGGGAGCTGTTTTTT. This encodes CASNHGDGELFF.

This clonotype was counted at least ten times. Because the CDR3's place on the DNA is in doubt, the DNA is left out and the CDR3 is given as listed by TCRdb. This chain joins TRBV27 and TRBJ2-5. Termini included, the CDR3 measures 15 amino acids. Germline V lookup: CDR1 MNHEY, CDR2 SMNVEV (reference sequence). CDR3 residues: CASSFLAGRQETQYF.

The chain combines TRBV5-1 with TRBJ1-4; 11 bases are shared with TRBD1. The V gene's germline CDR1 is SGHRS and CDR2 YFSETQ. The CDR3 sequence is 18 residues long. V gave up 3 bases and J gave up 8 bases; unmatched junction bases: 15. Written as DNA, the CDR3 is TGCGCCAGCAGCTCCGGACGGACAGGGGGCTCTCTGGGGGAAAAACTGTTTTTT. Protein: CASSSGRTGGSLGEKLFF.

This clonotype showed up many times. The CDR3 sequence: CSVEPRGGGTEAFF. As DNA, the CDR3 is TGCAGCGTTGAGCCCAGGGGCGGGGGCACTGAAGCTTTCTTT. This chain joins TRBV29-1 and TRBJ1-1; D might be TRBD1 (6 bases). This CDR3 is 14 amino acids long. V lost 3 bases and J 4 bases, leaving 15 bases between the germline ends. Germline CDR1 reads SQVTM; CDR2 reads ANQGSEA.

V is TRBV19 and J is TRBJ2-5; TRBD1 aligns across 8 bases. Per germline, CDR1 LNHDA and CDR2 SQIVND (reference sequence). The CDR3 has 15 amino acids. V was clipped by 4 bases and J by 5 bases; unmatched bases: 9. CDR3 bases: TGTGCCAGTAGTACCGGGCAGGGGGCTATGGAGACCCAGTACTTC. Translated, it gives CASSTGQGAMETQYF.

This clonotype was picked up many times. This CDR3 is CAISNTTGVGGELFF. The CDR3 nucleotides are TGTGCCATCAGTAATACGACTGGGGTTGGCGGGGAGCTGTTTTTT. The chain couples TRBV10-3 to TRBJ2-2; the D is unclear. CDR3 length: 15 residues. Germline V gives CDR1 ENHRY, CDR2 SYGVKD. The germline V and J ends were trimmed by 5 bases and 7 bases, with 17 bases remaining between them.

This clonotype was picked up a small number of times. The chain recombines TRBV2 with TRBJ2-6; D gene uncertain. The CDR3 runs 16 residues. Germline-derived CDR1 and CDR2 are SNHLY and FYNNEI. V lost 0 bases, J lost 3 bases, and 9 bases lay in between. The CDR3 sequence is CASSEAWVSGANVLTF. The DNA for the CDR3 is TGTGCCAGCAGTGAAGCCTGGGTCAGTGGGGCCAACGTCCTGACTTTC.

This chain uses TRBV27 with TRBJ2-3; D is unclear. In germline, CDR1 is MNHEY, CDR2 SMNVEV (reference sequence). This CDR3 contains 13 residues. Trimming removed 7 bases from V and 5 bases from J, with 13 bases in between. In DNA, the CDR3 is TGTGCCAGCACACGGTCCTACCAAGATACGCAGTATTTT. Protein: CASTRSYQDTQYF.